One and the same sample provided the 27 T cell receptor beta chains below, sequenced in a study of shared clonotypes between healthy human individuals. Sequencing used immunoSEQ multiplex PCR; TCRdb keeps in-frame clones, though not all of them. The data hold 2 million to 3 million clones, with approximately 94% observed a single time. The sequenced sample consisted of naive CD4+ T cells from PBMCs. Noted subset: CD45RA+ positively selected. Receptors were obtained from a man in his late teens or twenties in good health. Some clones in this sample may be carry-over from other donors' samples.

The chain links TRBV30 to TRBJ2-6; 9 bases fit TRBD2. The CDR3 contains 19 residues. The germline V gene has CDR1 GTSNPN and CDR2 SVGIG (reference sequence). V trimming: 4 bases; J trimming: 0 bases; junction bases outside the gene matches: 13. CDR3 sequence (DNA): TGTGCCTGGACCCCGATAGCGGGGGACATTTTCTCTGGGGCCAACGTCCTGACTTTC. Translation gives CAWTPIAGDIFSGANVLTF.

This chain joins TRBV6-5 and TRBJ1-2; D is possibly TRBD1 (5 bases). Looked up from germline, CDR1 is MNHEY and CDR2 is SVGAGI. This CDR3 region has 14 residues. V was trimmed by 5 bases and J by 4 bases, leaving 14 bases between them. CDR3 sequence (DNA): TGTGCCAGCAGTAGAACCGGGACCGGCTATGGCTACACCTTC. Translating gives CASSRTGTGYGYTF.

J is TRBJ1-1 and V is TRBV21-1. TRBV21-1 has pseudogene status. This CDR3 has 17 amino acids. CDR3 sequence (DNA): TGTGCCAGCAGCAAAGTCTCCCAGGGGACTATGAACACTGAAGCTTTCTTT. Translated: CASSKVSQGTMNTEAFF.

The chain recombines TRBV9 with TRBJ1-2, with TRBD1 matching 11 bases. The CDR3 spans 14 residues. The ends lost 3 bases at V and 6 bases at J; junction bases unmatched: 4. Germline V gene lookup returns CDR1 SGDLS and CDR2 YYNGEE. CDR3 DNA sequence: TGTGCCAGCAGCGCCCGGACAGGGGGCGATGGCTACACCTTC. It specifies CASSARTGGDGYTF. The variable domain in full, with the rest retrieved from reference TRBV9 and TRBJ1-2, is DSGVTQTPKHLITATGQRVTLRCSPRSGDLSVYWYQQSLDQGLQFLIQYYNGEERAKGNILERFSAQQFPDLHSELNLSSLELGDSALYFCASSARTGGDGYTFGSGTRLTVV.

The V and J genes are TRBV19 and TRBJ2-7, with 8 bases aligning to TRBD2. Germline trimming cut 6 bases from V and 6 bases from J; bases unmatched to any gene: 16. CDR3 size: 16 residues. CDR1 LNHDA and CDR2 SQIVND come from the germline V gene (reference sequence). The CDR3 is CASSHLISGRRGEQYF. The CDR3 nucleotides are TGTGCCAGTAGCCACCTGATCAGCGGGAGAAGAGGCGAGCAGTACTTC.

This clone was seen a handful of times. The gene calls are TRBV6-1 and TRBJ1-1; the D is unclear. The V gene's germline CDR1 is MNHNS and CDR2 SASEGT. This CDR3 region has 15 residues. V dropped 5 bases and J dropped 0 bases, with 13 bases sitting between them. The CDR3 protein is CASSLKGGLNTEAFF. The CDR3 region has the DNA TGTGCCAGCAGTTTGAAGGGAGGGTTGAACACTGAAGCTTTCTTT.

Notes on this clone: This same CDR3 is encoded by further DNA sequences in the sample. Here the CDR3 reads CASSFGGASGNTIYF. The DNA of the CDR3 is TGTGCCAGCAGCTTTGGCGGGGCCTCTGGAAACACCATATATTTT. This chain connects TRBV5-4 to TRBJ1-3, with D perhaps TRBD1 (5 bases). Germline CDR1 SGHNT, CDR2 YYREEE (reference sequence). The CDR3 extends over 15 amino acids. V shed 2 bases and J shed 0 bases, with 9 bases lying between them.

This chain uses TRBV11-1 with TRBJ2-3, with D tentatively TRBD1 (6 bases). The CDR3 sequence is 13 residues long. Trimming shortened V by 5 bases and J by 2 bases, and 8 bases separated the two germline ends. CDR1 and CDR2 from the germline V gene are SGHAT and FQDESV (reference sequence). The CDR3 DNA sequence: TGTGCCAGCAGCCGGGACAACACAGATACGCAGTATTTT. Its protein is CASSRDNTDTQYF.

The chain combines TRBV6-1 with TRBJ2-2, with 7 bases lining up with TRBD2. The CDR3 contains 15 residues. Germline V gene sequence: CDR1 MNHNS, CDR2 SASEGT. Trimming at V came to 7 bases and at J to 4 bases, leaving 9 bases not matched to a gene. CDR3: CASTIAGVGTGELFF. DNA of the CDR3: TGTGCCAGCACGATTGCGGGAGTGGGCACCGGGGAGCTGTTTTTT.

This sequence joins TRBV6-6 and TRBJ1-2, with TRBD1 matching 7 bases. This CDR3 has 16 residues. The V and J ends lost 5 bases and 5 bases, in that order; junction bases with no gene match: 14. Germline V gene sequence: CDR1 MNHNY, CDR2 SVGAGI (reference sequence). The CDR3 DNA is TGTGCCAGCAGTGGCTCCGGGACAGTTGGGGGGTATGGCTACACCTTC. It specifies CASSGSGTVGGYGYTF.

The chain carries TRBV6-5 and TRBJ2-7, with D unresolved. There are 14 residues in the CDR3. Germline CDR1 and CDR2: MNHEY and SVGAGI. Trimming took 4 bases from V and 2 from J, leaving 12 bases between them. CDR3 protein: CASSSGRRTYEQYF. CDR3 DNA: TGTGCCAGCAGTTCAGGACGGCGGACCTACGAGCAGTACTTC.

This clone was detected once. The chain links TRBV27 to TRBJ1-2; D unresolved. CDR1 and CDR2 (germline): MNHEY, SMNVEV (reference sequence). Trimming removed 8 bases at V and 5 bases at J, with 21 bases between. CDR3 length equals 15 residues. The CDR3 protein is CASAPSVAGRYGYTF. CDR3 nucleotides: TGTGCCAGCGCCCCCTCCGTGGCAGGTCGATATGGCTACACCTTC.

J is TRBJ2-7 and V is TRBV20-1, with D tentatively TRBD2 (5 bases). The CDR3 is made up of 11 amino acids. Trimming stripped 7 bases from V and 5 bases from J, with 12 bases between. The V gene's germline CDR1 is DFQATT and CDR2 SNEGSKA (reference sequence). CDR3 DNA: TGCAGTGGTGCGGCGGGCAACGAGCAGTACTTC. Its protein product is CSGAAGNEQYF.

The chain combines TRBV7-9 with TRBJ2-5; D not certain. Trimming took 5 bases from V and 7 from J, leaving 14 bases between them. The CDR3 contains 13 residues. Germline V lookup: CDR1 SEHNR, CDR2 FQNEAQ (reference sequence). The CDR3 reads CASSEMAPGTQYF. Here the CDR3 DNA reads TGTGCCAGCAGCGAAATGGCCCCCGGGACCCAGTACTTC.

The genes are TRBV5-1 and TRBJ1-2; D ambiguous. CDR1 SGHRS and CDR2 YFSETQ come from the germline V gene. The germline V and J ends were trimmed by 0 bases and 4 bases, with 7 bases remaining between them. This CDR3 is 13 amino acids long. The CDR3 loop reads CASSLATVYGYTF. Here the CDR3 DNA reads TGCGCCAGCAGCTTGGCTACAGTCTATGGCTACACCTTC.

This chain uses TRBV6-5 with TRBJ2-3; 13 nucleotides line up with TRBD2. CDR1 MNHEY and CDR2 SVGAGI come from the germline V gene. The V segment lost 6 bases and the J segment 9 bases; nucleotides outside the gene matches: 9. The CDR3 length is 15 residues. This chain's CDR3 is CASSPGLAGVRTQYF. CDR3 DNA sequence: TGTGCCAGCAGCCCCGGACTAGCGGGAGTGCGAACGCAGTATTTT.

The chain has TRBV5-1 and TRBJ2-3; 9 positions match TRBD1. Per the germline V gene, CDR1 is SGHRS and CDR2 is YFSETQ. V trimming: 4 bases; J trimming: 3 bases; junction bases outside the gene matches: 6. CDR3 length equals 15 residues. CDR3 sequence: CASSLTGGATDTQYF. CDR3 coding DNA: TGCGCCAGCAGCCTAACAGGGGGCGCAACAGATACGCAGTATTTT.

The rearrangement joins TRBV18 to TRBJ2-7, with TRBD2 matching 12 bases. Germline CDR1 is KGHSH and CDR2 is LQKENI. The length of the CDR3 is 17 residues. V shed 1 base, J shed 4 bases, and the junction held 8 bases outside the gene matches. The CDR3 region has the DNA TGTGCCAGCTCACCACGAGAGATCGGACTAGCGGGATACGAGCAGTACTTC. Amino acids: CASSPREIGLAGYEQYF.

The chain couples TRBV7-9 to TRBJ1-2; D is ambiguous. The CDR3 runs to 13 residues. Germline assignment: CDR1 SEHNR and CDR2 FQNEAQ (reference sequence). The V and J ends lost 1 base and 4 bases respectively, with 7 bases between them. This chain's CDR3 is CASSLGISYGYTF. CDR3 in DNA: TGTGCCAGCAGCTTAGGGATTAGCTATGGCTACACCTTC.

The chain combines TRBV28 with TRBJ1-5, with D perhaps matching TRBD1 (6 bases). Trimming removed 6 bases from V and 5 bases from J, with 17 bases in between. This CDR3 contains 15 residues. Germline CDR1 is MDHEN and CDR2 is SYDVKM. This CDR3 is CASRKQGFPHQPQHF. CDR3 DNA sequence: TGTGCCAGCAGAAAACAGGGATTCCCGCATCAGCCCCAGCATTTT.

This clone came up once. The V gene is TRBV7-8, the J gene TRBJ2-7; D possibly corresponds to TRBD1 (5 bases). Per germline, CDR1 SGHVS and CDR2 FQNEAQ. The CDR3 contains 12 residues. Between the trimmed V and J ends, which lost 6 bases and 3 bases, there was a span of 9 bases. DNA for the CDR3: TGTGCCAGCAGAACCGACAGCTACGAGCAGTACTTC. This codes for CASRTDSYEQYF.

The chain carries TRBV28 and TRBJ1-4; a weak D match, TRBD1 (6 bases). V was clipped by 4 bases and J by 5 bases, with 17 bases between them. CDR1 and CDR2 (germline): MDHEN, SYDVKM. This CDR3 has 16 residues. CDR3: CASSSYQGNENEKLFF. CDR3 nucleotides: TGTGCCAGCAGTTCGTACCAGGGGAATGAGAATGAAAAACTGTTTTTT. Full variable domain (outside the CDR3, taken from reference TRBV28 and TRBJ1-4): DVKVTQSSRYLVKRTGEKVFLECVQDMDHENMFWYRQDPGLGLRLIYFSYDVKMKEKGDIPEGYSVSREKKERFSLILESASTNQTSMYLCASSSYQGNENEKLFFGSGTQLSVL.

This rearrangement joins TRBV6-6 to TRBJ2-7; D not resolved. This CDR3 is built from 14 residues. Germline lookup yields CDR1 MNHNY and CDR2 SVGAGI (reference sequence). V dropped 7 bases and J dropped 2 bases, with 15 bases sitting between them. CDR3 sequence (DNA): TGTGCCAGCAATGGGCGACAAATCCCCTACGAGCAGTACTTC. The encoded protein is CASNGRQIPYEQYF.

The V call is TRBV6-6, the J call TRBJ2-7; D gene uncertain. The germline V gene encodes CDR1 MNHNY and CDR2 SVGAGI (reference sequence). V lost 0 bases and J lost 3, with 15 bases in between. This CDR3 is built from 16 residues. Here the CDR3 reads CASSYSKMRALYEQYF. In DNA form, the CDR3 reads TGTGCCAGCAGTTACTCGAAAATGCGCGCGCTCTACGAGCAGTACTTC.

J is TRBJ2-2 and V is TRBV28; 9 bases fit TRBD1. The V gene's germline CDR1 is MDHEN and CDR2 SYDVKM. The ends lost 4 bases at V and 6 bases at J; junction bases unmatched: 6. CDR3 size: 15 residues. In DNA form, the CDR3 reads TGTGCCAGCAGTTCACAGGGGGCTAAGTCCGGGGAGCTGTTTTTT. This translates into CASSSQGAKSGELFF.

The genes are TRBV6-6 and TRBJ1-5; D gene unclear. Germline V lookup: CDR1 MNHNY, CDR2 SVGAGI (reference sequence). Trimming took 6 bases from V and 0 from J, leaving 6 bases between them. The CDR3 runs 13 residues. The CDR3 sequence is CASRKGSNQPQHF. CDR3 bases: TGTGCCAGCAGGAAGGGTAGCAATCAGCCCCAGCATTTT.

This chain links TRBV15 with TRBJ2-3; D is ambiguous. The CDR3 length is 16 residues. V shed 1 base and J shed 4 bases, with 15 bases lying between them. Germline V gene lookup returns CDR1 LNHNV and CDR2 YYDKDF (reference sequence). CDR3 nucleotides: TGTGCCACCAGCAGAGCCGAGTGGGGTTTCCCAGATACGCAGTATTTT. Its protein is CATSRAEWGFPDTQYF.